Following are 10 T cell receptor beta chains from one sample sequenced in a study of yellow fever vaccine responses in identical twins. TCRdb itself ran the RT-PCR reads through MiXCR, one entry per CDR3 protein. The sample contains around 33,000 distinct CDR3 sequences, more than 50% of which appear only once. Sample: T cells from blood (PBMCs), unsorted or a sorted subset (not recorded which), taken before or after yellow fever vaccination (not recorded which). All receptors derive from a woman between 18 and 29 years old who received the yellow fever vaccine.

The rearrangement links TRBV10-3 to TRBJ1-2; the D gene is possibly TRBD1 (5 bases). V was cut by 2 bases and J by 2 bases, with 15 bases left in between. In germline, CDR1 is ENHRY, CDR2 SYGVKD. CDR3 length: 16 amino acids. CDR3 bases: TGTGCCATCAGTGAGAGTCCCAGGGTCGACAACTATGGCTACACCTTC. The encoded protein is CAISESPRVDNYGYTF.

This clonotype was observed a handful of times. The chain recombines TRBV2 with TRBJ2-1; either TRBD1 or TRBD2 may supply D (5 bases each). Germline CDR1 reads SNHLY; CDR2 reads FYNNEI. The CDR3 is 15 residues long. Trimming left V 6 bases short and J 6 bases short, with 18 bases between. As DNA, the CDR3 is TGTGCCAGCAGGCTCGGGACCGTACCTTCCAATGAGCAGTTCTTC. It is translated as CASRLGTVPSNEQFF.

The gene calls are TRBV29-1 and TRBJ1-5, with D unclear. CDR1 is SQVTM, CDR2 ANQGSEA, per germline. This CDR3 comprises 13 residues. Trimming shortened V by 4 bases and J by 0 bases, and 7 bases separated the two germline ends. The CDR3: CSVASYSNQPQHF. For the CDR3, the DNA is TGCAGCGTTGCCTCGTATAGCAATCAGCCCCAGCATTTT.

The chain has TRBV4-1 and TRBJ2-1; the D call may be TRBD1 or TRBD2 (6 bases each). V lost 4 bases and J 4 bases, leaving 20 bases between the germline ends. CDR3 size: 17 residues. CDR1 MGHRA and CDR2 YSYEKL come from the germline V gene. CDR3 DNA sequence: TGCGCCAGCAGCCCGGGAGCTAGGGGGAATGGGTACAATGAGCAGTTCTTC. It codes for CASSPGARGNGYNEQFF.

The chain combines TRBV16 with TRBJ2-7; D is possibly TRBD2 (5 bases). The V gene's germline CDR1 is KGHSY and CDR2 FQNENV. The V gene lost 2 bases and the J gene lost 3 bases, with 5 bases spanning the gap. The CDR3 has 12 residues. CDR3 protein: CASSQGSYEQYV. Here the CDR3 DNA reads TGTGCCAGCAGCCAAGGGAGCTACGAGCAGTACGTC.

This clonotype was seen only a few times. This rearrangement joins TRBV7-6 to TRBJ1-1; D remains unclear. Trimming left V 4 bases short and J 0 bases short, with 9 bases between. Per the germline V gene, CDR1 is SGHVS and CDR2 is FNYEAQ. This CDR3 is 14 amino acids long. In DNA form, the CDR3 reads TGTGCCAGCAGCTCGCAAAACATGAACACTGAAGCTTTCTTT. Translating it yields CASSSQNMNTEAFF. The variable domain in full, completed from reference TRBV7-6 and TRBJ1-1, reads GAGVSQSPRYKVTKRGQDVALRCDPISGHVSLYWYRQALGQGPEFLTYFNYEAQQDKSGLPNDRFSAERPEGSISTLTIQRTEQRDSAMYRCASSSQNMNTEAFFGQGTRLTVV.

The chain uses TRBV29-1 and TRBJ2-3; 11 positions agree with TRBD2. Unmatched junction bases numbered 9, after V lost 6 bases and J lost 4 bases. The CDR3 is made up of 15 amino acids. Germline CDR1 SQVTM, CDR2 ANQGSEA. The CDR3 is CSVNPSGRNSDTQYF. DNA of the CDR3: TGCAGCGTGAACCCTAGCGGGAGGAATTCAGATACGCAGTATTTT.

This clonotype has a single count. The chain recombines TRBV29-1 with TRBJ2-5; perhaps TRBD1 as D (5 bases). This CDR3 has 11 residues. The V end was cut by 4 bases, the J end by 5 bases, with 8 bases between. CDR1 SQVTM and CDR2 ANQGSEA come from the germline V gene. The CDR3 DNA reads TGCAGCGTTGTAGGGGTCGAGACCCAGTACTTC. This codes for CSVVGVETQYF.

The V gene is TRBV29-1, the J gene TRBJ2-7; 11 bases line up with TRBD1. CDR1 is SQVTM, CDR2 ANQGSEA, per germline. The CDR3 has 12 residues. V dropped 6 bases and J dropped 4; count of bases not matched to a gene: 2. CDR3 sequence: CSVGQGGYEQYV. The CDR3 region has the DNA TGCAGCGTGGGACAGGGGGGATACGAGCAGTACGTC.

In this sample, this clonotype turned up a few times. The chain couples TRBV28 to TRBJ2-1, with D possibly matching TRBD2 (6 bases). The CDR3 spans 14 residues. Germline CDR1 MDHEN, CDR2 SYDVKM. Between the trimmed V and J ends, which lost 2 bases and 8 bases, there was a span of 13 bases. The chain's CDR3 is CASSLIGGTYEQFF. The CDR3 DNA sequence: TGTGCCAGCAGTTTAATTGGAGGGACCTATGAGCAGTTCTTC.